Listed below are T cell receptor beta chains from one sample, sequenced in a study of early T cells in non-severe SARS-CoV-2 infection. TCRdb fed the 5' RACE reads into MiXCR, producing one record per CDR3 protein. This table has 55,000 to 70,000 distinct CDR3 sequences, approximately 4.6% appearing once. Sequences were derived from whole blood, sampled at baseline. These receptors were obtained from an adult who was a healthcare worker with PCR-confirmed SARS-CoV-2 infection or an uninfected control (not recorded which). The donor label of this sample is uncertain. The CDR3 runs from the conserved cysteine through the conserved F or W. A D gene is named only where the DNA matches it firmly. Expanded clones are given a class, and other clones once, few, many or no size at all.

v_call	d_call	clone_size	j_call	cdr3_aa	cdr3_nt
TRBV9	.	once	TRBJ2-7	CASSVSEGGSYEQYF	TGTGCCAGCAGCGTCTCGGAGGGGGGCTCCTACGAGCAGTACTTC
TRBV27	TRBD2	.	TRBJ2-1	CASKWGGLEVNEQFF	TGTGCCAGCAAATGGGGAGGGTTGGAAGTAAATGAGCAGTTCTTC
TRBV6-5	TRBD1	.	TRBJ1-1	CASSYARQGNTEAFF	TGTGCCAGCAGTTACGCCCGACAGGGGAACACTGAAGCTTTCTTT
TRBV4-1	TRBD1	many	TRBJ1-5	CASSHRTGEYSNQPQHF	TGCGCCAGCAGCCATAGGACAGGGGAGTATAGCAATCAGCCCCAGCATTTT
TRBV5-4	.	many	TRBJ2-1	CASSLMQAMEQFF	TGTGCCAGCAGCTTGATGCAGGCCATGGAACAGTTCTTC
TRBV4-3	.	many	TRBJ2-7	CASSQTRDTFYEQYF	TGCGCCAGCAGCCAGACCCGGGACACTTTTTACGAGCAGTACTTC
TRBV11-3	.	few	TRBJ2-2	CASSLDRSNGELFF	TGTGCCAGCAGCTTAGATCGGTCAAACGGGGAGCTGTTTTTT
TRBV10-1	TRBD2	many	TRBJ2-4	CASSSGGGNIQYF	TGCGCCAGCAGTAGCGGGGGGGGAAACATTCAGTACTTC
TRBV4-1	.	many	TRBJ2-2	CASSQVRDLTGELFF	TGCGCCAGCAGCCAAGTGCGGGATTTGACCGGGGAGCTGTTTTTT
TRBV28	TRBD1	.	TRBJ1-1	CASGGTGAELYTEAFF	TGTGCCAGCGGGGGGACAGGGGCCGAACTTTACACTGAAGCTTTCTTT
TRBV6-5	.	many	TRBJ2-2	CASSYSRRTNTGELFF	TGTGCCAGCAGTTACTCGAGACGGACGAACACCGGGGAGCTGTTTTTT
TRBV7-3	TRBD1	.	TRBJ1-1	CASSPQQGATTEAFF	TGTGCCAGCAGCCCACAACAGGGGGCTACCACTGAAGCTTTCTTT
TRBV3-1	.	.	TRBJ2-7	CASSQDRVAVYEQYF	TGTGCCAGCAGCCAAGACAGGGTAGCGGTATACGAGCAGTACTTC
TRBV11-2	.	few	TRBJ1-2	CASSLTDVGDRAYGYTF	TGTGCCAGCAGCTTAACCGACGTGGGGGATAGGGCTTATGGCTACACCTTC
TRBV11-2	.	many	TRBJ2-4	CASSPEAKNIQYF	TGTGCCAGCAGCCCCGAGGCCAAAAACATTCAGTACTTC
TRBV6-5	TRBD2	.	TRBJ2-3	CASSRGLAGGTDTQYF	TGTGCCAGCAGCCGAGGACTAGCGGGGGGCACAGATACGCAGTATTTT
TRBV28	.	.	TRBJ2-7	CASSLYEQYF	TGTGCCAGCAGCTTGTACGAGCAGTACTTC
TRBV20-1	.	many	TRBJ1-2	CSATPGRGYTF	TGCAGTGCCACGCCGGGGCGCGGCTACACCTTC
TRBV3-1	.	.	TRBJ1-1	CASSQTTRSSGAFF	TGTGCCAGCAGCCAAACTACGAGGTCCTCGGGAGCTTTCTTT
TRBV4-3	.	.	TRBJ1-2	CPNSQEGFLTGYGYTF	TGCCCCAACAGCCAAGAGGGCTTTTTGACAGGCTATGGCTACACCTTC
TRBV18	TRBD2	few	TRBJ2-5	CASSPRRLAGGQETQYF	TGTGCCAGCTCACCACGACGACTAGCGGGGGGCCAAGAGACCCAGTACTTC
TRBV18	.	few	TRBJ1-1	CASSPVRGPNTEAFF	TGTGCCAGCTCACCAGTCAGGGGCCCGAACACTGAAGCTTTCTTT
TRBV20-1	.	many	TRBJ1-1	CSARDPLGGTNTEAFF	TGCAGTGCTAGAGACCCCCTCGGGGGGACCAACACTGAAGCTTTCTTT
TRBV7-2	.	few	TRBJ1-5	CASSQTTGRNQPQHF	TGTGCCAGCAGCCAGACGACAGGCCGTAATCAGCCCCAGCATTTT
TRBV6-6	TRBD2	.	TRBJ2-4	CASSRPGLAGNFLNIQYF	TGTGCCAGCAGCAGACCGGGACTAGCGGGAAACTTCTTAAACATTCAGTACTTC
TRBV12-3/TRBV12-4	.	.	TRBJ1-2	CASSLSDIGANYGYTF	TGTGCCAGCAGTTTATCAGATATTGGAGCTAACTATGGCTACACCTTC
TRBV4-3	.	many	TRBJ1-2	CASSQTEFNYGYTF	TGCGCCAGCAGCCAAACGGAGTTTAACTATGGCTACACCTTC
TRBV10-3	.	many	TRBJ1-5	CAISEGLYDSNQPQHF	TGTGCCATCAGTGAGGGACTTTATGATAGCAATCAGCCCCAGCATTTT
TRBV5-1	.	.	TRBJ2-3	CASSAVMSEGTDTQYF	TGCGCCAGCAGCGCCGTCATGTCAGAGGGCACAGATACGCAGTATTTT
TRBV11-2	TRBD2	.	TRBJ2-7	CASSSTSGWIQGSYEQYF	TGTGCCAGCAGCTCGACTAGCGGTTGGATACAGGGCTCCTACGAGCAGTACTTC
TRBV12-3/TRBV12-4	TRBD2	many	TRBJ2-1	CASTPWTSSNEQFF	TGTGCCAGCACCCCGTGGACTAGCAGCAATGAGCAGTTCTTC
TRBV4-2	.	many	TRBJ2-3	CASSQDERADTQYF	TGTGCCAGCAGCCAAGATGAGCGGGCAGATACGCAGTATTTT
TRBV6-5	.	few	TRBJ1-1	CASSGGTEAFF	TGTGCCAGCAGTGGGGGGACTGAAGCTTTCTTT
TRBV6-2/TRBV6-3	TRBD1	.	TRBJ1-3	CASSYSRIGQGTGNTIYF	TGTGCCAGCAGTTACTCGAGAATCGGACAGGGGACTGGAAACACCATATATTTT
TRBV14	.	.	TRBJ2-7	CASSQVPGINSYEQYF	TGTGCCAGCAGCCAAGTCCCGGGGATTAACTCCTACGAGCAGTACTTC
TRBV6-2/TRBV6-3	TRBD1	many	TRBJ1-1	CASRDEQGARTEAFF	TGTGCCAGCAGAGACGAACAGGGGGCGCGAACTGAAGCTTTCTTT
TRBV18	.	many	TRBJ2-7	CASSPGGYEQYF	TGTGCCAGCTCACCCGGCGGCTACGAGCAGTACTTC
TRBV20-1	TRBD2	many	TRBJ2-5	CSARVGTSAEETQYF	TGCAGTGCTAGAGTGGGAACTAGCGCAGAAGAGACCCAGTACTTC
TRBV27	.	few	TRBJ2-7	CASSFRGTYSYEQYF	TGTGCCAGCAGCTTCCGGGGTACCTACTCCTACGAGCAGTACTTC
TRBV28	.	.	TRBJ1-2	CASSQTGPRDGYTF	TGTGCCAGCAGTCAAACAGGGCCCAGAGATGGCTACACCTTC
TRBV9	.	many	TRBJ2-7	CASSVAYGGSYEQYF	TGTGCCAGCAGCGTAGCGTACGGGGGCTCCTACGAGCAGTACTTC
TRBV6-4	.	many	TRBJ2-1	CASSDSIDVNEQFF	TGTGCCAGCAGTGACTCGATTGATGTCAATGAGCAGTTCTTC
TRBV11-2	.	few	TRBJ2-7	CASSLDSWNGGGPYEQYF	TGTGCCAGCAGCTTAGATTCGTGGAATGGAGGCGGCCCTTACGAGCAGTACTTC
TRBV13	TRBD1	many	TRBJ2-7	CASSGGQDYEQYF	TGTGCCAGCAGCGGCGGACAGGACTACGAGCAGTACTTC
TRBV6-5	.	many	TRBJ2-7	CASSYSSSGSSYEQYF	TGTGCCAGCAGTTACTCGTCATCGGGAAGCTCCTACGAGCAGTACTTC
TRBV6-4	TRBD1	many	TRBJ1-1	CASRRTGGTEAFF	TGTGCCAGCAGGAGGACAGGGGGCACTGAAGCTTTCTTT
TRBV14	TRBD2	.	TRBJ2-3	CASSQGLAPDTQYF	TGTGCCAGCAGCCAAGGACTAGCCCCAGATACGCAGTATTTT
TRBV7-2	.	many	TRBJ1-4	CASSSEASNEKLFF	TGTGCCAGCAGCTCCGAGGCTTCAAATGAAAAACTGTTTTTT